This T cell receptor beta chain was retrieved from a study of blood T cell repertoires in COVID-19 (dated by TCRdb to 2018 to 2021). With respect to the entire study: For ImmuneRACE Cohort 3, a participant was defined as recovered based on two consecutive negative NP/OP PCR tests, clearance by a healthcare professional, or resolution of symptoms. Samples covering the acute and convalescent phases of COVID-19 were provided by collaborators in the United States, Italy and Spain. The prospective study material was composed of cDNA or gDNA derived from T cells, B-cell-depleted T cells, or PBMCs. Deeply sampled blood TCRbeta repertoires from subjects exposed to, actively infected with, or recovered from COVID-19 were included in the dataset. A freely available public database, intended as a resource for researchers studying the immune response to SARS-CoV-2, is where the repertoires were released. The samples were drawn from the first 160 participants of the ongoing ImmuneRACE study and from 1,200 or so subjects provided by 6 global collaborators. Sample metadata almost always included a de-identified subject ID, COVID-19 status, age in years and sex. Where HLA class I and class II types were available, the types were taken from metadata supplied by the sample provider, not from assay-based typing.

Beyond this particular receptor, the publication reports: Clinical and demographic metadata were provided uncurated, with the amount varying by source and participant.

In the germline V gene (reference sequence), CDR1 corresponds to LGHDT and CDR2 to YNNKEL. Germline trimming: 4 bases from V, 5 bases from J; junction bases outside gene matches: 5. The CDR3 spans 14 residues, from the cysteine through the phenylalanine. Only the CDR3 portion is preserved as DNA: 42 bases, with reading frame beginning at the first base. A note on this clone: The antigen it recognizes is unknown. Per-base quality was not reported, and no clone a single base away is much larger than it.

Participants in the prospective study were enrolled through a virtual design, were aged roughly 18 to 95 years, and lived in under 25 United States geographic areas. In the prospective study, cohorts were assigned on the basis of participant-reported clinical history obtained from a screening survey and a study questionnaire. Mobile phlebotomists in the prospective study collected whole blood, serum and a nasopharyngeal or oropharyngeal swab from every participant. Participants in the prospective study had the option to provide additional blood draws and questionnaires over a roughly 2-month period. Prospective study blood samples were shipped either frozen or at room temperature before DNA extraction. TCRbeta CDR3 regions were amplified from genomic DNA using the immunoSEQ Assay, a bias-controlled multiplex PCR. The authors' pipeline ran thus. The number of nucleated cells in each sample was estimated from the amplification of reference gene primers within the assay. To quantify the absolute abundance of each unique TCRbeta CDR3 rearrangement, sequence reads were collapsed and filtered. For each sample, productive Simpson clonality was calculated as the square root of Simpson's diversity index over productive rearrangements. This immuneACCESS table, as held by TCRdb, lists in-frame sequences with V and J called but not all clones. Of the missing ones, under half trace to an unresolved V gene in checked studies; the others have no known cause. The DNA was the basis for D and trimming; V, J and clone size are from that table. The sample table records approximately 360,000 clones; more than 70% of these occur just once. The ten largest clonotypes hold 1.5% to 2% of the sample.

This clonotype was sampled from a man in his forties or fifties in a cohort exposed to, infected with or recovered from COVID-19 (not recorded which). The sequenced sample was PBMCs or T cells enriched from blood (not recorded which). The chain employs TRBV3-1 (or the pseudogene TRBV3-2) and TRBJ2-1; TRBD2 fits 7 bases in the junction. The CDR3 in this case is CASSRGGRNNEQFF. In nucleotide form, the sequence is TGTGCCAGCAGCCGCGGCGGGAGAAACAATGAGCAGTTCTTC.